This passage covers 10 T cell receptor beta chains from one sample sequenced in a study of Ad26.COV2.S vaccination and SARS-CoV-2 variants. Treatment denoted: roughly 19 received Ad26.COV2.S at low or high dose, single or two shots; several received placebo; per-sample allocation not given. All samples were drawn on day 63, counting from the first vaccine or placebo injection. Measured with immunoSEQ multiplex PCR; TCRdb has only the in-frame clones, and not every one. The sample has around 380,000 clones, more than 85% seen once. Sequencing was performed on peripheral blood, taken in a trial of Ad26.COV2.S vaccine versus placebo. The receptors derive from a person between 18 and 59 years old who received the Ad26.COV2.S COVID-19 vaccine or a placebo.

The CDR3 reads CASSPGGISNQPQHF. In DNA, the CDR3 is TGTGCCAGCAGCCCAGGGGGCATAAGCAATCAGCCCCAGCATTTT. The genes are TRBV7-9 and TRBJ1-5, with TRBD1 matching over 8 bases. J gave up 1 base and V 5 bases, and 4 bases lay outside the gene matches. The CDR3 contains 15 residues. Germline V gives CDR1 SEHNR, CDR2 FQNEAQ (reference sequence).

The chain joins TRBV5-1 to TRBJ2-1, with TRBD2 matching 8 bases. From germline, CDR1 is SGHRS and CDR2 YFSETQ. This CDR3 comprises 15 residues. V dropped 0 bases and J dropped 3; count of bases not matched to a gene: 2. The DNA of the CDR3 is TGCGCCAGCAGCTTGGAGCGGGGGTTCTACAATGAGCAGTTCTTC. This codes for CASSLERGFYNEQFF.

This clone was seen a handful of times. The rearrangement uses TRBV6-5 and TRBJ1-1; D might be TRBD1 (5 bases). Trimming stripped 0 bases from V and 4 bases from J, with 15 bases between. The CDR3 is 16 residues long. Germline loops: CDR1 MNHEY, CDR2 SVGAGI. This chain's CDR3 is CASSYSGASRGTEAFF. The CDR3 DNA reads as TGTGCCAGCAGTTACTCAGGGGCCTCAAGGGGCACTGAAGCTTTCTTT.

The rearrangement uses TRBV5-5 and TRBJ1-5, with unresolved D. V shed 2 bases and J shed 1 base, with 7 bases lying between them. This CDR3 has 14 amino acids. Germline-derived CDR1 and CDR2 are SGHKS and YYEKEE (reference sequence). Here the CDR3 DNA reads TGTGCCAGCAGCTTACCCGGGAGCAATCAGCCCCAGCATTTT. This sequence encodes CASSLPGSNQPQHF.

The V gene is TRBV19, the J gene TRBJ1-2, with TRBD1 matching 12 bases. With 7 bases clipped from V and 9 bases from J, the junction kept 24 bases outside the gene matches. In germline, CDR1 is LNHDA, CDR2 SQIVND (reference sequence). The CDR3 extends over 19 amino acids. The CDR3 DNA reads TGTGCCAGTACCCCTTTTCGAAGGGGGACAGGGGGCTTCAGAGGGAGCTACACCTTC. Its translation is CASTPFRRGTGGFRGSYTF. The full variable domain, rest sourced from reference TRBV19 and TRBJ1-2, is DGGITQSPKYLFRKEGQNVTLSCEQNLNHDAMYWYRQDPGQGLRLIYYSQIVNDFQKGDIAEGYSVSREKKESFPLTVTSAQKNPTAFYLCASTPFRRGTGGFRGSYTFGSGTRLTVV.

The chain has TRBV9 and TRBJ2-7, with a weak D call TRBD2 (7 bases). V was trimmed by 4 bases and J by 6 bases, leaving 17 bases between them. From germline, CDR1 is SGDLS and CDR2 YYNGEE. The CDR3 sequence is 14 residues long. CDR3: CASSSPTGGSEQYF. In nucleotides, the CDR3 is TGTGCCAGCAGCAGCCCTACGGGGGGCTCCGAGCAGTACTTC.

This chain links TRBV5-6 with TRBJ1-6; a possible D gene is TRBD1 (5 bases). CDR1 SGHDT and CDR2 YYEEEE come from the germline V gene. Trimming shortened V by 4 bases and J by 11 bases, and 13 bases separated the two germline ends. This CDR3 is built from 13 residues. The DNA for the CDR3 is TGTGCCAGCAGCCCCCGGGGGAGGACACCCCTCCACTTT. Protein: CASSPRGRTPLHF.

This sequence joins TRBV27 and TRBJ2-7; 8 nucleotides line up with TRBD1. CDR1 is MNHEY and CDR2 is SMNVEV in the germline V gene (reference sequence). Germline trimming cut 5 bases from V and 3 bases from J; bases unmatched to any gene: 6. This CDR3 contains 14 residues. The CDR3 here is CASSIGQGRYEQYF. In nucleotides, the CDR3 is TGTGCCAGCAGTATCGGACAGGGACGCTACGAGCAGTACTTC.

The rearrangement joins TRBV3-1 (or the pseudogene TRBV3-2) to TRBJ1-5, with D perhaps matching TRBD1 (6 bases). Germline values: CDR1 LGHDT, CDR2 YNNKEL (reference sequence). The germline V and J ends were trimmed by 6 bases and 9 bases, with 21 bases remaining between them. The CDR3 consists of 15 residues. DNA of the CDR3: TGTGCCAGCAGGCCCTACAGGGCAACGGGTCTGCCCCAGCATTTT. Translated: CASRPYRATGLPQHF.

V and J are TRBV3-1 (or the pseudogene TRBV3-2) and TRBJ2-1; D call uncertain. With 1 base removed from V and 6 bases from J, the gap between germline ends came to 4 bases. This CDR3 spans 12 amino acids. Germline CDR1 LGHDT, CDR2 YNNKEL (reference sequence). The CDR3 spells CASSQVVNEQFF. CDR3 DNA: TGTGCCAGCAGCCAAGTAGTCAATGAGCAGTTCTTC.